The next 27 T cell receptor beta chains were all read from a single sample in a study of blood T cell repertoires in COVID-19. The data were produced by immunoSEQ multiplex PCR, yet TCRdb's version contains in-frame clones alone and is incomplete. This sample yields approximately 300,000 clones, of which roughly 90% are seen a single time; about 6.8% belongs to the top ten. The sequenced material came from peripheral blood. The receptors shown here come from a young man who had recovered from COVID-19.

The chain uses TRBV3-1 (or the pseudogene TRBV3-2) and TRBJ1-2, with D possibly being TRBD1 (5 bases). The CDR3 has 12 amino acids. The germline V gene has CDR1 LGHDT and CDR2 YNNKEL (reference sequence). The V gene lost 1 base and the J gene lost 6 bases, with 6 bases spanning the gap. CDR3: CASSQGQHGYTF. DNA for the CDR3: TGTGCCAGCAGCCAAGGACAGCATGGCTACACCTTC.

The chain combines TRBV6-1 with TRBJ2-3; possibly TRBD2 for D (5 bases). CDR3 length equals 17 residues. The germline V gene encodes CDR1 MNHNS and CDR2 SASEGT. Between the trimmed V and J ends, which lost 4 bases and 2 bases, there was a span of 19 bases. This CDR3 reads CASSGRAPLPLTDTQYF. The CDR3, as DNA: TGTGCCAGCAGTGGGCGGGCGCCTCTGCCCCTCACAGATACGCAGTATTTT.

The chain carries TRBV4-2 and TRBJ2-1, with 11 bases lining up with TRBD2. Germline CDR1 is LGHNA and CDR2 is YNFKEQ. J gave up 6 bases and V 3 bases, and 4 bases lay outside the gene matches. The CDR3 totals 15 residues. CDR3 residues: CASSHLAGGPNEQFF. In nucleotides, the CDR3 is TGTGCCAGCAGCCACCTAGCGGGGGGCCCCAATGAGCAGTTCTTC.

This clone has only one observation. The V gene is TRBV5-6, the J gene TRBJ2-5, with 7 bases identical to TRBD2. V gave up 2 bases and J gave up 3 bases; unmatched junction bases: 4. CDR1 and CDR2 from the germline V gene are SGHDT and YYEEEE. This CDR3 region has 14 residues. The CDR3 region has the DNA TGTGCCAGCAGCTTTGGGGCGGGAGAAGAGACCCAGTACTTC. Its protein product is CASSFGAGEETQYF.

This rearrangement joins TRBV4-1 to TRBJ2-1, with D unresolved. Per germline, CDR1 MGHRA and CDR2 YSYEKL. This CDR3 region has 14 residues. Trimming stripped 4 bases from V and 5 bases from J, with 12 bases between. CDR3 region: CASSRQTTNNEQFF. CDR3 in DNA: TGCGCCAGCAGCCGCCAGACCACTAACAATGAGCAGTTCTTC.

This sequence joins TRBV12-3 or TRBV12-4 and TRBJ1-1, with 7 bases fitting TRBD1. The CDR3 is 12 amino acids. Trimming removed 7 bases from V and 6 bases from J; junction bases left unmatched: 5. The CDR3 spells CASNRGFAEAFF. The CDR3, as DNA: TGTGCCAGCAACAGGGGTTTCGCTGAAGCTTTCTTT.

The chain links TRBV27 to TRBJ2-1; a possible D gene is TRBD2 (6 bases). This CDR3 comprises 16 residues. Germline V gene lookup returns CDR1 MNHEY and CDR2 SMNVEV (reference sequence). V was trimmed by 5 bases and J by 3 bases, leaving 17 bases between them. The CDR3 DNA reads TGTGCCAGCAGTCATGGGACTGCCGCGAACTACAATGAGCAGTTCTTC. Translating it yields CASSHGTAANYNEQFF.

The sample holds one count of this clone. The CDR3 DNA sequence: TGTGCCAGCAGCCAAGGACAGGTCGGGCTCGTAGATACGCAGTATTTT. This gives the protein CASSQGQVGLVDTQYF. This chain connects TRBV14 to TRBJ2-3, with D tentatively TRBD1 (6 bases). Per germline, CDR1 SGHDN and CDR2 FVKESK. V was trimmed by 1 base and J by 5 bases, leaving 16 bases between them. This CDR3 comprises 16 residues. The variable domain in full, with the rest retrieved from reference TRBV14 and TRBJ2-3, is EAGVTQFPSHSVIEKGQTVTLRCDPISGHDNLYWYRRVMGKEIKFLLHFVKESKQDESGMPNNRFLAERTGGTYSTLKVQPAELEDSGVYFCASSQGQVGLVDTQYFGPGTRLTVL.

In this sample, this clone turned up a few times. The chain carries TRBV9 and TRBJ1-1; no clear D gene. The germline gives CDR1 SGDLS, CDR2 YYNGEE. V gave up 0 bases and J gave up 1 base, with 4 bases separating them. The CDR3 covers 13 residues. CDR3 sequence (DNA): TGTGCCAGCAGCGTAGCTTGGAACACTGAAGCTTTCTTT. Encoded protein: CASSVAWNTEAFF.

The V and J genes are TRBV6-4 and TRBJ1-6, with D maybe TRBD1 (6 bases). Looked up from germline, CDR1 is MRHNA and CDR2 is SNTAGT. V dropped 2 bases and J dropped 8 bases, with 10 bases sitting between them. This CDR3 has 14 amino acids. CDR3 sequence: CASSDRGTYSPLHF. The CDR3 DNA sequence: TGTGCCAGCAGTGACAGGGGGACCTATTCACCCCTCCACTTT.

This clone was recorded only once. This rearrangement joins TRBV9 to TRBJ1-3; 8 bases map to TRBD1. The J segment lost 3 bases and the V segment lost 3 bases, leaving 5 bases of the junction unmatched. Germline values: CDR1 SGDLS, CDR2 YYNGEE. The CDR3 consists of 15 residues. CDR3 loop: CASSGAGGGGNTIYF. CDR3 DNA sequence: TGTGCCAGCAGCGGGGCAGGGGGCGGTGGAAACACCATATATTTT.

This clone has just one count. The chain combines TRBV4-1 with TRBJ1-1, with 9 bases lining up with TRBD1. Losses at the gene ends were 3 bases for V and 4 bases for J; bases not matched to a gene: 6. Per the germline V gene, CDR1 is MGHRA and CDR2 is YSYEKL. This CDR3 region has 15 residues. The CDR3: CASSQEQTGGTEAFF. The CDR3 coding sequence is TGCGCCAGCAGCCAGGAACAGACAGGGGGCACTGAAGCTTTCTTT.

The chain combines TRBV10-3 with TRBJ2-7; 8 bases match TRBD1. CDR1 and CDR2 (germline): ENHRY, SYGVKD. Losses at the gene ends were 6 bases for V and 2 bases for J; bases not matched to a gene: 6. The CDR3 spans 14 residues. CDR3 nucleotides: TGTGCCATCAGAGCGACAGGGGACCCCTACGAGCAGTACTTC. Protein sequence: CAIRATGDPYEQYF.

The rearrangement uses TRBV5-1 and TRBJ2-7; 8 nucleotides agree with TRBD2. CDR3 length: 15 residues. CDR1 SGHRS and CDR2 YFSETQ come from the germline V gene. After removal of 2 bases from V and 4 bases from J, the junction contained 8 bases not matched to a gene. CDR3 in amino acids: CASSFSGVGTYEQYF. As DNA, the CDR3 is TGCGCCAGCAGCTTTAGCGGGGTGGGCACTTACGAGCAGTACTTC.

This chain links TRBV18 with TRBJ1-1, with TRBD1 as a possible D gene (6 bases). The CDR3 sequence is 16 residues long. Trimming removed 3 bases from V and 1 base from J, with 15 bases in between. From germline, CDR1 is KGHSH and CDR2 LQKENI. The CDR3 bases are TGTGCCAGCTCACCTTCAGGGGCCGCCGGGAACACTGAAGCTTTCTTT. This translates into CASSPSGAAGNTEAFF.

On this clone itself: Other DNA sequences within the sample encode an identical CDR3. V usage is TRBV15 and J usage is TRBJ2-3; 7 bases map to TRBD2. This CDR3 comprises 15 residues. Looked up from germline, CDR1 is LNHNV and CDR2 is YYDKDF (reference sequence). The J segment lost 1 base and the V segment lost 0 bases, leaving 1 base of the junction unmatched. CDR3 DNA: TGTGCCACCAGCAGAGATCGGGGGGGCACAGATACGCAGTATTTT. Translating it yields CATSRDRGGTDTQYF.

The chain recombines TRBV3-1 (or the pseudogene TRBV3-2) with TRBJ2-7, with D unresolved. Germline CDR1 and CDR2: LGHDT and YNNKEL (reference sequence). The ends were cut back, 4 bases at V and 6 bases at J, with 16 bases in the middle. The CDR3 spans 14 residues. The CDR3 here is CASSPSVSLVEQYF. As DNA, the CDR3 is TGTGCCAGCAGCCCAAGCGTCAGCCTGGTCGAGCAGTACTTC.

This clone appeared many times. This CDR3 is CASVREKNSPLHF. The CDR3 bases are TGTGCCAGCGTCCGGGAGAAGAATTCACCCCTCCACTTT. This chain joins TRBV2 and TRBJ1-6; D is unclear. Looked up from germline, CDR1 is SNHLY and CDR2 is FYNNEI. Deletions cut 8 bases from V and 7 bases from J, with 12 bases between. This CDR3 region has 13 residues.

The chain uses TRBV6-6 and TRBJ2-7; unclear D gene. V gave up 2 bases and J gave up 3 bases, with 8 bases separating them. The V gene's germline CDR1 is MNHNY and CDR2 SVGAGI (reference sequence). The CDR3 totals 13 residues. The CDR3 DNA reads TGTGCCAGCAGTTACGGCCAGGTCTACGAGCAGTACTTC. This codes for CASSYGQVYEQYF.

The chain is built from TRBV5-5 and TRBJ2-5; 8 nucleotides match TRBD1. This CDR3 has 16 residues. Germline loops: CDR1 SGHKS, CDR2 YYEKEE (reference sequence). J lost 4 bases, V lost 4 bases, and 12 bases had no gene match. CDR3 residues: CASSRGGQGEGETQYF. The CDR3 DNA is TGTGCCAGCAGCCGGGGCGGACAGGGCGAGGGAGAGACCCAGTACTTC.

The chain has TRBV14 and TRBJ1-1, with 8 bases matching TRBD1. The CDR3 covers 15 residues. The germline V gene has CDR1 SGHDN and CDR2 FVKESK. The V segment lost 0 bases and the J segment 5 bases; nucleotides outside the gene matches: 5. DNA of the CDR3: TGTGCCAGCAGCCAAGATCAGGGGGCAGGGACTGAAGCTTTCTTT. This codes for CASSQDQGAGTEAFF.

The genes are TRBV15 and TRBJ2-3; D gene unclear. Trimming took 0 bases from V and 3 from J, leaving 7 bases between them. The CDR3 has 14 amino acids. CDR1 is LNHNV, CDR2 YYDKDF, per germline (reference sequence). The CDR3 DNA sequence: TGTGCCACCAGCAGAGAAACAACGACAGATACGCAGTATTTT. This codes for CATSRETTTDTQYF.

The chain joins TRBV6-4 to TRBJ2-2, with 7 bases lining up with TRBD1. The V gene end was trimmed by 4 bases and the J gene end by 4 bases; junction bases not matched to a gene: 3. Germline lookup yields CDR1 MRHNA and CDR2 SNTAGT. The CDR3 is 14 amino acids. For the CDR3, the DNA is TGTGCCAGCAGTGCGACAGGGCCCACCGGGGAGCTGTTTTTT. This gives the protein CASSATGPTGELFF.

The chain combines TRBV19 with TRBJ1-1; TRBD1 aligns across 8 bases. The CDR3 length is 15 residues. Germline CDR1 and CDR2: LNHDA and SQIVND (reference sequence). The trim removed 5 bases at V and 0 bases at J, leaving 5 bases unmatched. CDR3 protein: CASSGTGFLNTEAFF. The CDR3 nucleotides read TGTGCCAGTAGTGGGACAGGCTTCTTGAACACTGAAGCTTTCTTT.

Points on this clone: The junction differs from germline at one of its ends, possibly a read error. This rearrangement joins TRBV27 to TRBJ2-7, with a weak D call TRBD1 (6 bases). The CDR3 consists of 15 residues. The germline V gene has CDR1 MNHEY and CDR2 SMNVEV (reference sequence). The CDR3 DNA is TGTGCCAGCACCCCCGGGACAACAACCTCCTACGAGCAGTATTTC. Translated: CASTPGTTTSYEQYF.

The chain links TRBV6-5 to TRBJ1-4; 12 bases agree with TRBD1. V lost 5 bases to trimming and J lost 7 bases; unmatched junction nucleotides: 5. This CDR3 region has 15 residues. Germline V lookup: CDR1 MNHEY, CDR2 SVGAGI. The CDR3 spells CASSTGQGAIEKLFF. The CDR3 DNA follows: TGTGCCAGCAGTACGGGACAGGGGGCTATTGAAAAACTGTTTTTT.

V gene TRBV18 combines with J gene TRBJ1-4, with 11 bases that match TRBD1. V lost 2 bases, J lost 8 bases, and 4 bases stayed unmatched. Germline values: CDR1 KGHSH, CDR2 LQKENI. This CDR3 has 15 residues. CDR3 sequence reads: CASSPGTGGGEKLFF. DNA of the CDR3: TGTGCCAGCTCACCAGGGACAGGGGGAGGAGAAAAACTGTTTTTT.